This passage covers 5 T cell receptor beta chains from one sample sequenced in a study of cytomegalovirus exposure and HLA in healthy donors. Data came from immunoSEQ multiplex PCR; TCRdb stores just in-frame clones and leaves some out. This repertoire shows 250,000 to 350,000 clones, around 90% found once; its top ten account for approximately 1.1%. Sequenced input: PBMCs. The source is a woman aged 25 to 39 in good health and CMV-seropositive.

CDR3 in amino acids: CASSLGQGGVEAFF. CDR3 in DNA: TGTGCCAGCAGCTTAGGACAGGGTGGGGTGGAAGCTTTCTTT. The chain combines TRBV7-6 with TRBJ1-1; 7 bases agree with TRBD1. Germline CDR1 is SGHVS and CDR2 is FNYEAQ. There are 14 residues in the CDR3. Trimming cost V 1 base and J 8 bases; bases outside gene matches: 7.

Turning to this clone: Other DNA sequences within the sample encode an identical CDR3. The V call is TRBV5-1, the J call TRBJ2-1, with TRBD2 matching over 12 bases. The V segment lost 0 bases and the J segment 2 bases; nucleotides outside the gene matches: 0. The germline V gene encodes CDR1 SGHRS and CDR2 YFSETQ. This CDR3 contains 16 residues. CDR3 DNA: TGCGCCAGCAGCTTGGGACTAGCGGGAGCCTACAATGAGCAGTTCTTC. This encodes CASSLGLAGAYNEQFF.

CDR3 coding DNA: TGCAGTGCTAGCGACAACTACGAGCAGTACTTC. Translation: CSASDNYEQYF. The chain carries TRBV20-1 and TRBJ2-7, with D hard to call. The V gene lost 3 bases and the J gene lost 3 bases, with 6 bases spanning the gap. The germline V gene encodes CDR1 DFQATT and CDR2 SNEGSKA (reference sequence). This CDR3 comprises 11 residues.

The chain has TRBV9 and TRBJ2-7; 11 bases line up with TRBD1. This CDR3 has 14 amino acids. Germline CDR1 SGDLS, CDR2 YYNGEE. Germline trimming cut 4 bases from V and 6 bases from J; bases unmatched to any gene: 6. The DNA for the CDR3 is TGTGCCAGCAGCAGAGGACAGGGGGCGGTCGAGCAGTACTTC. It yields the protein CASSRGQGAVEQYF.

To note about this clone: One end of the junction does not line up with germline, which may come from a read error. The rearrangement uses TRBV29-1 and TRBJ2-7; 13 bases align to TRBD2. Germline lookup yields CDR1 SQVTM and CDR2 ANQGSEA. The CDR3 is 14 amino acids. CDR3 sequence reads: CSAERTSGSGEQYF. The CDR3 coding sequence is TGCAGCGCTGAAAGGACTAGCGGGAGCGGCGAGCAGTACTTC.